This entry features one T cell receptor (beta chain) sequence. This CDR3 is 14 amino acids long. The germline CDR1 and CDR2 sequences are MNHEY and SMNVEV (reference sequence). The V end lost 4 bases, the J end lost 9 bases, and 16 bases lay between the germline ends. Positive CCR7 selection of CD45RO-negative cells yielded the naive CD8 cells, and terminally differentiated effector memory CD45RA+ cells were excluded. This sample is drawn from a study of shared clonotypes between healthy human individuals. The assay was immunoSEQ multiplex PCR, and TCRdb's table has in-frame clones only and misses some. The table shows around 2,000,000 clones, with roughly 94% occurring only once.

Sequencing used naive CD8+ T cells sorted from blood. The TCR sequence derives from a man aged 18-30 years in good health. This chain uses TRBV27 with TRBJ2-1, with a possible D match to TRBD2 (6 bases). Written as DNA, the CDR3 is TGTGCCAGCAGTTCGGGGACTTTAGGTGGTGAGCAGTTCTTC. Protein sequence: CASSSGTLGGEQFF.